This section outlines one T cell receptor (beta chain) sequence together with its context. The PCR ran on 60 Vbeta and 13 Jbeta primers. Here immunoSEQ multiplex PCR was the method, and the copy in TCRdb shows in-frame clones only, minus some. This sample carries 110,000 or so clones, 65% to 80% of them seen once, and the ten largest clones take approximately 5.1%. These data originate in a study of cytomegalovirus exposure and HLA in healthy donors. The germline gives CDR1 SGHDT, CDR2 YYEEEE. With 2 bases clipped from V and 8 bases from J, the junction kept 3 bases outside the gene matches. The CDR3 length is 13 residues.

The sequence was obtained from a male donor in good health and CMV-seronegative. Sequenced: PBMCs. The V and J genes are TRBV5-6 and TRBJ1-4; 7 nucleotides line up with TRBD1. The CDR3, as DNA: TGTGCCAGCAGCTTTGGGACAGCCGAAAAACTGTTTTTT. Translated, it gives CASSFGTAEKLFF.